This T cell receptor beta chain was profiled in a study of T cells in Graves' hyperthyroidism and ophthalmopathy. This clonotype came up a few times. Using RNA transcripts as the source, TCR beta CDR3 regions were amplified. In the first-round RT-PCR of the TCR CDR3, the HTBI primer set was used. TCRdb called the multiplex PCR reads again in MiXCR, with one record for every CDR3 protein. The table records roughly 720,000 distinct CDR3 sequences, around a sixth of them present only once. This clonotype was sampled from a man aged 45-65 years with Graves' hyperthyroidism. Sequenced sample: blood.

The CDR3 DNA reads TGTGCCAGCAGTTTAATTTCCAGGGAGTGGAATGAGCAGTTCTTC. Translated, it gives CASSLISREWNEQFF. The V and J genes are TRBV28 and TRBJ2-1, with D perhaps assigned TRBD1 or TRBD2 (5 bases each). Germline V gene sequence: CDR1 MDHEN, CDR2 SYDVKM. The CDR3 is 15 residues long. With 2 bases removed from V and 7 bases from J, the gap between germline ends came to 15 bases.